The T cell receptor (beta chain) under discussion was sequenced for a study of pediatric ulcerative colitis. Assay used: immunoSEQ multiplex PCR; TCRdb lists only in-frame clones, some missing. The sample has tens of thousands of clones, over 80% seen once. Source material: blood. The clonotype comes from a boy younger than 18 who was a control in a study of pediatric ulcerative colitis.

In DNA, the CDR3 is TGTGCCAGCAGCTCCGGGACAGGGGGCAGGAAGACCCAGTACTTC. Translating gives CASSSGTGGRKTQYF. The chain recombines TRBV5-6 with TRBJ2-5; TRBD1 aligns across 12 bases. The CDR3 sequence is 15 residues long. The germline CDR1 and CDR2 sequences are SGHDT and YYEEEE. With V trimmed by 3 bases and J by 6 bases, 6 bases remained unmatched.